These 15 T cell receptor beta chains were sequenced from one sample in a study of shared clonotypes between healthy human individuals. Sequencing used immunoSEQ multiplex PCR; TCRdb keeps in-frame clones, though not all of them. The sample lists approximately 340,000 clones, around 72% occurring once. Sequencing was carried out using memory CD4+ T cells sorted from blood. As for subset: CD45RA-negative fraction. Receptors originate from a man in his thirties or forties in good health.

The sample holds many counts of this clone. In the same sample, other DNA sequences code for this CDR3. This chain connects TRBV7-6 to TRBJ2-1; D is unclear. This CDR3 is built from 14 residues. Germline V lookup: CDR1 SGHVS, CDR2 FNYEAQ. Trimming stripped 4 bases from V and 0 bases from J, with 7 bases between. This CDR3 reads CASSSGPSYNEQFF. For the CDR3, the DNA is TGTGCCAGCAGCTCTGGGCCCTCCTACAATGAGCAGTTCTTC.

The chain couples TRBV6-5 to TRBJ2-2; D remains ambiguous. Germline V lookup: CDR1 MNHEY, CDR2 SVGAGI. CDR3 size: 14 residues. The V and J ends lost 2 bases and 3 bases respectively, with 7 bases between them. CDR3 amino acids: CASSYRLYTGELFF. The DNA of the CDR3 is TGTGCCAGCAGTTACAGACTCTACACCGGGGAGCTGTTTTTT.

The V gene is TRBV13, the J gene TRBJ2-1, with D possibly called TRBD1 or TRBD2 (5 bases each). The CDR3 loop spans 18 amino acids. Germline assignment: CDR1 PRHDT and CDR2 FYEKMQ (reference sequence). V was shortened by 1 base and J by 3 bases, with 19 bases between the two germline ends. Here the CDR3 reads CASSLVEPWGIGYNEQFF. For the CDR3, the DNA is TGTGCCAGCAGCTTAGTAGAGCCCTGGGGGATAGGCTACAATGAGCAGTTCTTC.

This chain connects TRBV30 to TRBJ1-5, with D possibly TRBD1 on 5 matching bases. Germline loops: CDR1 GTSNPN, CDR2 SVGIG (reference sequence). Trimming removed 0 bases from V and 2 bases from J, with 11 bases in between. The CDR3 is 15 residues long. CDR3 protein: CAWSVGRGGNQPQHF. The CDR3 DNA reads TGTGCCTGGAGTGTAGGGAGGGGTGGCAATCAGCCCCAGCATTTT. Variable domain in full (rest from reference TRBV30 and TRBJ1-5): SQTIHQWPATLVQPVGSPLSLECTVEGTSNPNLYWYRQAAGRGLQLLFYSVGIGQISSEVPQNLSASRPQDRQFILSSKKLLLSDSGFYLCAWSVGRGGNQPQHFGDGTRLSIL.

The chain uses TRBV6-1 and TRBJ2-1, with no clear D. CDR3 length equals 11 residues. The V gene's germline CDR1 is MNHNS and CDR2 SASEGT. Trimming pared 6 bases from V and 8 bases from J, leaving 8 bases between. CDR3 sequence (DNA): TGTGCCAGCAGGACAAGTCATGAGCAGTTCTTC. This codes for CASRTSHEQFF.

J is TRBJ1-2 and V is TRBV10-3, with D possibly being TRBD1 (6 bases). The ends were cut back, 9 bases at V and 8 bases at J, with 19 bases in the middle. Germline V lookup: CDR1 ENHRY, CDR2 SYGVKD. The CDR3 length is 13 residues. The CDR3 loop is CAIQGRGLEGYTF. DNA of the CDR3: TGTGCCATACAGGGAAGGGGACTTGAGGGCTACACCTTC.

This rearrangement joins TRBV6-1 to TRBJ1-5; tentative D call: TRBD1 (6 bases). The CDR3 has 15 amino acids. Germline V gives CDR1 MNHNS, CDR2 SASEGT. V lost 8 bases, J lost 1 base, and 15 bases lay in between. The CDR3 nucleotides are TGTGCCAGCCGGACCTCGGACAGCAGCAATCAGCCCCAGCATTTT. Its translation is CASRTSDSSNQPQHF.

The genes are TRBV7-2 and TRBJ1-5; 8 bases fit TRBD1. CDR1 is SGHTA, CDR2 FQGNSA, per germline. The J segment lost 6 bases and the V segment lost 5 bases, leaving 6 bases of the junction unmatched. CDR3 length equals 14 residues. CDR3 sequence (DNA): TGTGCCAGCAGCCCAGGGGGCGCGGGTCAGCCCCAGCATTTT. Translating gives CASSPGGAGQPQHF.

This clone has a single count. This chain uses TRBV27 with TRBJ2-7, with 10 positions matching TRBD1. V lost 9 bases to trimming and J lost 6 bases; unmatched junction nucleotides: 14. The CDR3 is 15 amino acids. Germline V gene data show CDR1 as MNHEY and CDR2 as SMNVEV (reference sequence). For the CDR3, the DNA is TGTGCCAGAAGAGTGAGCGGGACAGGGGTCTCCGAGCAGTACTTC. This sequence encodes CARRVSGTGVSEQYF.

V usage is TRBV15 and J usage is TRBJ2-5; D may be TRBD2 (5 bases). Per the germline V gene, CDR1 is LNHNV and CDR2 is YYDKDF (reference sequence). V dropped 2 bases and J dropped 1 base, with 14 bases sitting between them. The CDR3 loop spans 16 amino acids. CDR3 coding DNA: TGTGCCACCAGCAGATCCACCGGGATTTCCCAAGAGACCCAGTACTTC. This translates into CATSRSTGISQETQYF.

The J gene is TRBJ1-1, the V gene TRBV2; the D gene is possibly TRBD1 (6 bases). The CDR3 length is 17 residues. Germline V gives CDR1 SNHLY, CDR2 FYNNEI. V lost 2 bases and J 5 bases, leaving 21 bases between the germline ends. CDR3 in DNA: TGTGCCAGCAGTGAAACCGGGGCCCAGGGGAGGGTGACTGAAGCTTTCTTT. Its translation is CASSETGAQGRVTEAFF. The complete variable domain, with remaining parts taken from reference TRBV2 and TRBJ1-1, reads EPEVTQTPSHQVTQMGQEVILRCVPISNHLYFYWYRQILGQKVEFLVSFYNNEISEKSEIFDDQFSVERPDGSNFTLKIRSTKLEDSAMYFCASSETGAQGRVTEAFFGQGTRLTVV.

This clone was seen more than once but under ten times. The chain has TRBV7-8 and TRBJ2-1; 10 bases fit TRBD2. The V gene end was trimmed by 5 bases and the J gene end by 4 bases; junction bases not matched to a gene: 8. The length of the CDR3 is 16 residues. The germline gives CDR1 SGHVS, CDR2 FQNEAQ. The CDR3 DNA follows: TGTGCCAGCAGCGGGCCGGGACTAGCGCCTTACAATGAGCAGTTCTTC. Protein sequence: CASSGPGLAPYNEQFF.

To note about this clone: The limits of the CDR3 on the DNA are not certain, so only TCRdb's listed CDR3 is given. The chain carries TRBV7-2 and TRBJ2-7; whether TRBD2, the table's D call, matches the DNA was not checked. The CDR3 is made up of 13 amino acids, end residues included. Germline V gene data show CDR1 as SGHTA and CDR2 as FQGNSA. CDR3: CASSLVGTGTPYF.

The CDR3 sequence is CASSFLAGSGADTQYF. CDR3 nucleotides: TGTGCCAGCAGCTTCCTTGCGGGATCAGGGGCAGATACGCAGTATTTT. The chain has TRBV7-9 and TRBJ2-3, with D perhaps being TRBD1 or TRBD2 (6 bases each). V lost 3 bases and J lost 4, with 17 bases in between. This CDR3 spans 16 amino acids. Germline assignment: CDR1 SEHNR and CDR2 FQNEAQ (reference sequence).

The chain is built from TRBV30 and TRBJ2-7, with a tentative D call TRBD2 (5 bases). CDR3 length: 14 amino acids. Trimming shortened V by 6 bases and J by 2 bases, and 17 bases separated the two germline ends. CDR1 is GTSNPN, CDR2 SVGIG, per germline (reference sequence). The CDR3 nucleotides are TGTGCCTGCCATCAGGTTGTGAGGGCCTACGAGCAGTACTTC. Translated, it gives CACHQVVRAYEQYF.